The source of this T cell receptor beta chain is a study of radiotherapy plus CTLA-4 blockade in lung cancer listed by TCRdb under 2018. Background on the whole study: Among enrolled patients, 15% to 20% had an objective response and 25% to 35% reached disease control.

In this study, focal radiation therapy paired with CTLA-4 blockade (ipilimumab) was tested in patients who had chemo-refractory metastatic non-small-cell lung cancer. A remark on this clone: It lacks a known antigen. The record has no base qualities; no much larger clone is one base away.

The CDR3 has 13 amino acids, counting the end cysteine and phenylalanine. CDR3 DNA is the only sequence kept; it has 39 bases, read in frame from the first base. Sequences SGHRS (CDR1) and YFSETQ (CDR2) are obtained from the germline V gene. Relative to germline, V is 2 bases shorter and J is 3 bases shorter, with 8 bases between their ends. Receptor amplification or capture employed the immunoSEQ multiplex PCR assay. Sourced from immuneACCESS, this table was stored by TCRdb with only in-frame sequences that have V and J called. A share of the clones is absent; for the studies checked, an unresolved V gene accounts for under half, and the remainder has no known explanation. The sample table shows tens of thousands of clones, and more than 60% are seen once. Roughly 18% of the sample is taken by the ten largest. Results the study describes overall, beyond this receptor: Early dynamic changes in blood T cell clones, together with increased serum interferon-beta after radiation, were reported as the strongest predictors of response. After treatment with radiotherapy and ipilimumab, TCR clones that originated in tumors expanded in peripheral blood.

The input for sequencing was peripheral blood, taken from a patient treated with radiotherapy plus ipilimumab. The clonotype was recovered from a human donor with non-small cell lung cancer who had a partial response to radiotherapy plus ipilimumab. The sequence is built from TRBV5-1 and TRBJ1-2; the D gene is perhaps TRBD1, on 5 matching bases. The DNA is TGCGCCAGCAGCTTAGCCAGGGACTATGGCTACACCTTC. Translated, it reads CASSLARDYGYTF.